The 26 T cell receptor beta chains listed next were all sequenced from one sample in a study of T cells in Graves' hyperthyroidism and ophthalmopathy. Amplification yielded TCR beta CDR3 regions, with RNA transcripts as the source. A set of HTBI primers served as the primers for a first-round RT-PCR of the TCR CDR3. TCRdb reprocessed the multiplex PCR reads with MiXCR, giving one entry per CDR3 protein. This sample has about 560,000 distinct CDR3 sequences, with roughly 50% found just once. Sample: peripheral blood or thyroid tissue (not recorded which). Receptor source: a woman between 18 and 29 years old with Graves' hyperthyroidism.

This clonotype was counted a single time. CDR3 in DNA: TGTGCCACCAGCAGAGAGGGGATCTGTTCCCCCTCCTACGAGCAGTACTTC. This gives the protein CATSREGICSPSYEQYF. The chain links TRBV15 to TRBJ2-7, with D hard to call. Germline CDR1 is LNHNV and CDR2 is YYDKDF (reference sequence). The CDR3 consists of 17 residues. Trimming removed 0 bases at V and 0 bases at J, with 15 bases between.

V and J are TRBV2 and TRBJ2-5; TRBD1 might be the D (6 bases). The CDR3 is 15 residues long. Trimming removed 6 bases from V and 2 bases from J, with 16 bases in between. Germline V gene lookup returns CDR1 SNHLY and CDR2 FYNNEI. The CDR3 here is CASRETGALQETQYF. In DNA, the CDR3 is TGTGCCAGCAGAGAGACAGGAGCTCTTCAAGAGACCCAGTACTTC.

In its sample, this clonotype was seen many times. The rearrangement uses TRBV15 and TRBJ2-5; 8 bases agree with TRBD2. J lost 2 bases, V lost 5 bases, and 10 bases had no gene match. The CDR3 length is 16 residues. The V gene's germline CDR1 is LNHNV and CDR2 YYDKDF (reference sequence). CDR3 nucleotide sequence: TGTGCCACCAGCCGGGAGGGTCAGGGGCGGCAAGAGACCCAGTACTTC. Protein product: CATSREGQGRQETQYF.

This rearrangement joins TRBV10-3 to TRBJ2-3, with D uncertain. Germline values: CDR1 ENHRY, CDR2 SYGVKD. The V end lost 0 bases, the J end lost 4 bases, and 11 bases lay between the germline ends. CDR3 length: 15 amino acids. CDR3 coding DNA: TGTGCCATCAGTGAGTCGAACGCTAGGTCAGATACGCAGTATTTT. It translates to CAISESNARSDTQYF.

This clonotype was found once. The chain recombines TRBV16 with TRBJ1-1; no firm D call. CDR1 KGHSY and CDR2 FQNENV come from the germline V gene. The CDR3 consists of 14 residues. V was pared by 6 bases and J by 1 base, with 12 bases between. CDR3 in amino acids: CASRRMDRNTEAFF. For the CDR3, the DNA is TGTGCCAGCAGACGAATGGATCGGAACACTGAAGCTTTCTTT. The complete variable domain, with remaining parts taken from reference TRBV16 and TRBJ1-1, reads GEEVAQTPKHLVRGEGQKAKLYCAPIKGHSYVFWYQQVLKNEFKFLISFQNENVFDETGMPKERFSAKCLPNSPCSLEIQATKLEDSAVYFCASRRMDRNTEAFFGQGTRLTVV.

A word on this clonotype: This may arise from a read error, as a much more abundant clone is one base away. Because it lacks the conserved phenylalanine or tryptophan at the end, this CDR3 is likely a read error. This chain's CDR3 is CASSHGLQPQHL. The CDR3 DNA follows: TGTGCCAGCAGTCATGGGCTCCAGCCCCAGCATCTT. The V and J genes are TRBV12-3 or TRBV12-4 and TRBJ1-5; no firm D call. This CDR3 has 12 residues. Trimming removed 5 bases from V and 7 bases from J, with 9 bases in between.

The CDR3 sequence is CSARPRGQPQHF. CDR3 DNA: TGCAGCGCTAGACCGAGAGGACAGCCCCAGCATTTT. The rearrangement links TRBV29-1 to TRBJ1-5; unclear D gene. V dropped 7 bases and J dropped 7 bases, with 14 bases sitting between them. Germline lookup yields CDR1 SQVTM and CDR2 ANQGSEA. The CDR3 runs to 12 residues.

The chain recombines TRBV10-3 with TRBJ2-5, with 15 bases that match TRBD2. Gene TRBJ2-7 matches the end of the DNA better, so the J call may be wrong. Per the germline V gene, CDR1 is ENHRY and CDR2 is SYGVKD. This CDR3 is 14 amino acids long. In DNA, the CDR3 is TGTGCCATCAAGGGACTAGCGGGAGGACACGAGCAGTACTTC. Translating gives CAIKGLAGGHEQYF.

This clonotype was detected ten times or more. The chain is built from TRBV7-9 and TRBJ2-5; TRBD2 matches at 11 bases. This CDR3 comprises 17 residues. Germline CDR1 is SEHNR and CDR2 is FQNEAQ (reference sequence). V trimming: 6 bases; J trimming: 2 bases; junction bases outside the gene matches: 11. The CDR3 DNA reads TGTGCCAGCAGGCCGCAAGGGACTAGCGGATCACAAGAGACCCAGTACTTC. It encodes CASRPQGTSGSQETQYF. The whole variable domain, remainder taken from reference TRBV7-9 and TRBJ2-5, is DTGVSQNPRHKITKRGQNVTFRCDPISEHNRLYWYRQTLGQGPEFLTYFQNEAQLEKSRLLSDRFSAERPKGSFSTLEIQRTEQGDSAMYLCASRPQGTSGSQETQYFGPGTRLLVL.

Only one count was recorded for this clonotype. A much larger clone lies one base from this, so it may be a read error. The V call is TRBV14, the J call TRBJ1-2; D gene uncertain. In germline, CDR1 is SGHDN, CDR2 FVKESK. Trimming took off 0 bases at V and 4 bases at J, with 9 bases between the two ends. CDR3 length: 14 residues. CDR3 nucleotides: TGTGCCAGCAGCCAAGACTGGCCGCCCTATGGCTACACCTTC. Residues: CASSQDWPPYGYTF.

The chain carries TRBV29-1 and TRBJ1-2, with a tentative D call TRBD1 (5 bases). V lost 7 bases to trimming and J lost 6 bases, with 15 bases between them. CDR1 and CDR2 (germline): SQVTM, ANQGSEA. The CDR3 extends over 12 amino acids. DNA of the CDR3: TGCAGCGGAGAACAGGAGTACGATGGCTACACCTTC. Amino acid sequence: CSGEQEYDGYTF. Based on the CDR3 plus reference TRBV29-1 and TRBJ1-2, the full variable domain is SAVISQKPSRDICQRGTSLTIQCQVDSQVTMMFWYRQQPGQSLTLIATANQGSEATYESGFVIDKFPISRPNLTFSTLTVSNMSPEDSSIYLCSGEQEYDGYTFGSGTRLTVV.

For this clonotype: A much larger clone lies a single base off, so this may be a read error. The rearrangement links TRBV7-2 to TRBJ2-7, with TRBD1 as a possible D gene (5 bases). The CDR3 loop spans 14 amino acids. Germline loops: CDR1 SGHTA, CDR2 FQGNSA. The CDR3 region is CASGLYRSSYEQYF. CDR3 DNA: TGTGCCAGCGGCTTGTACAGGTCTTCCTACGAGCAGTACTTC. Full variable domain (outside the CDR3, taken from reference TRBV7-2 and TRBJ2-7): GAGVSQSPSNKVTEKGKDVELRCDPISGHTALYWYRQSLGQGLEFLIYFQGNSAPDKSGLPSDRFSAERTGGSVSTLTIQRTQQEDSAVYLCASGLYRSSYEQYFGPGTRLTVT.

This clonotype has ten or more counts. The gene calls are TRBV7-9 and TRBJ1-3; TRBD1 matches 8 bases. The germline V gene encodes CDR1 SEHNR and CDR2 FQNEAQ (reference sequence). The CDR3 consists of 15 residues. V trimming: 6 bases; J trimming: 8 bases; junction bases outside the gene matches: 12. CDR3 bases: TGTGCCAGCAGGACGACAGGGGTTGGGATGGACACCATATATTTT. Its protein is CASRTTGVGMDTIYF.

The chain carries TRBV11-1 and TRBJ1-2, with TRBD1 matching 9 bases. Looked up from germline, CDR1 is SGHAT and CDR2 is FQDESV (reference sequence). With V trimmed by 0 bases and J by 3 bases, 5 bases remained unmatched. The CDR3 loop spans 16 amino acids. CDR3 in amino acids: CASSLASGQGDYGYTF. The CDR3 DNA follows: TGTGCCAGCAGCTTAGCATCGGGACAGGGAGACTATGGCTACACCTTC.

The CDR3 is CAPGGYTDTQYF. In DNA form, the CDR3 reads TGTGCCCCGGGCGGGTACACAGATACGCAGTATTTT. The chain joins TRBV11-3 to TRBJ2-3; D perhaps matches TRBD2 (5 bases). Deletions cut 11 bases from V and 2 bases from J, with 11 bases between. The length of the CDR3 is 12 residues. Germline V gene lookup returns CDR1 SGHNT and CDR2 YENEEA.

As to this clonotype: A clone one base away is much larger, so this may be a read error. The chain joins TRBV7-6 to TRBJ1-1; D remains unclear. Germline CDR1 SGHVS, CDR2 FNYEAQ. The CDR3 consists of 16 residues. CDR3 in DNA: TGTGCCAGCAGCTTACGGCTCAATGGGATGAAAACTGAAGCTTTCTTT. Translated: CASSLRLNGMKTEAFF.

The chain couples TRBV7-2 to TRBJ1-2, with TRBD1 as a possible D gene (5 bases). CDR1 and CDR2 (germline): SGHTA, FQGNSA. The CDR3 runs to 15 residues. Between the trimmed V and J ends, which lost 3 bases and 5 bases, there was a span of 16 bases. DNA of the CDR3: TGTGCCAGCAGCTTGGGTTTGGGGGAGGGGTATGGCTACACCTTC. This encodes CASSLGLGEGYGYTF.

A remark on this clonotype: The CDR3 end shows no conserved phenylalanine or tryptophan, and so a read error is likely. The rearrangement uses TRBV7-3 and TRBJ2-2, with TRBD2 as a possible D gene (6 bases). The CDR3 is 17 amino acids. Looked up from germline, CDR1 is SGHTA and CDR2 is FQGTGA. The V end was cut by 5 bases, the J end by 1 base, with 17 bases between. CDR3 sequence reads: CASSQGFLAENTGELFL. The CDR3 region has the DNA TGTGCCAGCAGCCAAGGGTTCTTAGCGGAGAACACCGGGGAGCTGTTTTTA.

The sample holds many counts of this clonotype. The rearrangement links TRBV15 to TRBJ2-5; possibly TRBD1 for D (5 bases). The germline V gene encodes CDR1 LNHNV and CDR2 YYDKDF (reference sequence). This CDR3 is 15 amino acids long. Trimming cost V 3 bases and J 1 base, with 12 bases left between them. CDR3 nucleotide sequence: TGTGCCACCAGCAGTCCCTTCAGGGCCCAAGAGACCCAGTACTTC. Protein product: CATSSPFRAQETQYF. The variable domain in full, completed from reference TRBV15 and TRBJ2-5, reads DAMVIQNPRYQVTQFGKPVTLSCSQTLNHNVMYWYQQKSSQAPKLLFHYYDKDFNNEADTPDNFQSRRPNTSFCFLDIRSPGLGDTAMYLCATSSPFRAQETQYFGPGTRLLVL.

This clonotype was counted between two and nine times. This chain links TRBV29-1 with TRBJ1-5; 7 positions agree with TRBD1. The V gene's germline CDR1 is SQVTM and CDR2 ANQGSEA. Trimming took 8 bases from V and 2 from J; bases not matched to a gene: 3. The CDR3 loop spans 12 amino acids. CDR3 sequence: CSLGQGNQPQHF. In nucleotides, the CDR3 is TGCAGCTTAGGACAGGGCAATCAGCCCCAGCATTTT.

This clonotype came up many times. V gene TRBV15 combines with J gene TRBJ1-2; perhaps TRBD1 as D (5 bases). The V end was cut by 2 bases, the J end by 4 bases, with 11 bases between. From germline, CDR1 is LNHNV and CDR2 YYDKDF (reference sequence). This CDR3 is 14 amino acids long. CDR3 amino acids: CATSRTTDIYGYTF. The CDR3, as DNA: TGTGCCACCAGCAGAACGACAGATATCTATGGCTACACCTTC.

The chain is built from TRBV25-1 and TRBJ1-1; D remains unclear. The CDR3 is 14 amino acids. Between the trimmed V and J ends, which lost 6 bases and 4 bases, there was a span of 15 bases. Germline CDR1 reads MGHDK; CDR2 reads SYGVNS. CDR3 amino acids: CASSLLVGSTEAFF. The CDR3 DNA follows: TGTGCCAGCAGCTTGTTAGTCGGGAGCACTGAAGCTTTCTTT.

This clonotype was found a few times. CDR3 nucleotides: TGTGCCAGCAGCTTCGAAACTACAGGGGGTGGCTACACCTTC. The encoded protein is CASSFETTGGGYTF. The chain combines TRBV19 with TRBJ1-2, with 8 nucleotides matching TRBD1. CDR3 length: 14 amino acids. CDR1 is LNHDA and CDR2 is SQIVND in the germline V gene (reference sequence). V gave up 9 bases and J gave up 7 bases; unmatched junction bases: 13.

Details on this clonotype: The missing conserved phenylalanine or tryptophan at the end of this CDR3 makes a read error likely. The CDR3 DNA follows: TGTGCCAGCAGTGGGGAGGGAGGCTACACCTCC. This sequence encodes CASSGEGGYTS. The chain carries TRBV2 and TRBJ1-2; no clear D gene. Germline CDR1 and CDR2: SNHLY and FYNNEI. The length of the CDR3 is 11 residues. Trimming stripped 4 bases from V and 8 bases from J, with 8 bases between.

CDR3 DNA sequence: TGCAGTGCTAGGGGGACAGAGGTCCACTATGGCTACACCTTC. Residues: CSARGTEVHYGYTF. The chain joins TRBV20-1 to TRBJ1-2; the match to TRBD1 covers 7 bases. Germline values: CDR1 DFQATT, CDR2 SNEGSKA (reference sequence). Unmatched junction bases numbered 7, after V lost 3 bases and J lost 3 bases. CDR3 size: 14 residues.

The chain links TRBV7-9 to TRBJ2-5, with TRBD2 matching 13 bases. There are 19 residues in the CDR3. Germline CDR1 is SEHNR and CDR2 is FQNEAQ (reference sequence). Trimming cost V 0 bases and J 10 bases; bases outside gene matches: 17. The CDR3 bases are TGTGCCAGCAGCTTAGCCCCGGGACTAGCGGGGACCAGCCAAGGGGTCCAGTACTTC. Its protein is CASSLAPGLAGTSQGVQYF.